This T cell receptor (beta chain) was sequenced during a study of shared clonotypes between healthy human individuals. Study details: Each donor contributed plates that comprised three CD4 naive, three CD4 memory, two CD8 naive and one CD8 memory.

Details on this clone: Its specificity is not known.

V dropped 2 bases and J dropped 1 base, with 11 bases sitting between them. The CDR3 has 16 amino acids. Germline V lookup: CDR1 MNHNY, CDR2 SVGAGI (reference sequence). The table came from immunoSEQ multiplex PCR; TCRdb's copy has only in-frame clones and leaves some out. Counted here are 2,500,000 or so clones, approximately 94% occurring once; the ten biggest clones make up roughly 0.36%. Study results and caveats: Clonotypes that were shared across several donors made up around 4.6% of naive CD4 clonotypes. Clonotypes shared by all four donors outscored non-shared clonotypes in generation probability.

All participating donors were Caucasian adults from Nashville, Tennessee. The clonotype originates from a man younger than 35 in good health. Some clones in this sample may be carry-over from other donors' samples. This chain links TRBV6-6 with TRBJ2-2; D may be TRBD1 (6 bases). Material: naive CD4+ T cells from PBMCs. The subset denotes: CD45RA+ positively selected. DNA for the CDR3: TGTGCCAGCAGTTACCCTTCGACAGGGAACACCGGGGAGCTGTTTTTT. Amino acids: CASSYPSTGNTGELFF.